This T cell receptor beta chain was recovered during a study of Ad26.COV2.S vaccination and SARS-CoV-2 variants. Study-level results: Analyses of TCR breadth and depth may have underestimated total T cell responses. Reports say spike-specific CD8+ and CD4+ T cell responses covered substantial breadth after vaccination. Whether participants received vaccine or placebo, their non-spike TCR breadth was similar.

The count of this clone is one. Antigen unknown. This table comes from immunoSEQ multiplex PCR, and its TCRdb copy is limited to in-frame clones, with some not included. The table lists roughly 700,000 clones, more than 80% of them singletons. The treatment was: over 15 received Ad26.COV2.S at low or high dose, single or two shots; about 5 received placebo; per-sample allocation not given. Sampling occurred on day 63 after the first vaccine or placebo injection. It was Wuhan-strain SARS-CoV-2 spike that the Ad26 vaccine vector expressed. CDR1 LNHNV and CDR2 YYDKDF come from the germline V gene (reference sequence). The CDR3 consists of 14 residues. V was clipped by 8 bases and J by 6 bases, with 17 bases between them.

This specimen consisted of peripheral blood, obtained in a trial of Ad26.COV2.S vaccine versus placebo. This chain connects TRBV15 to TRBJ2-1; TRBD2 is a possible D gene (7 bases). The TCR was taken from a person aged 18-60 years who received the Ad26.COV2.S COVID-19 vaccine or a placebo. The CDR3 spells CATFRGGPLNEQFF. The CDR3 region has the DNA TGTGCCACCTTTAGGGGGGGGCCCCTCAATGAGCAGTTCTTC.